This T cell receptor beta chain was sequenced for a study of T cell repertoires in cytomegalovirus infection (dated by TCRdb to between 2019 and 2020). For the study in its entirety: Donor HLA type was relevant to the analysis, because carriage of CMV infection together with the matching HLA type was indicated by public TCR beta signatures. What the authors observed across the whole study: The ex vivo response was dominated by HLA-C-restricted CMV-specific TCR beta clonotypes, and the single most frequent clonotype in two of eight donors was supplied by these HLA-C-restricted clonotypes. In both this cohort and an independent roughly 350-donor cohort, the cumulative frequency of public TCR beta family members distinguished carriers of CMV infection plus the relevant HLA type.

This clonotype turned up a few times. Its specific antigen is unknown. There are no base qualities to consult, and no much larger clone falls within one base. Reading from cysteine to phenylalanine, the CDR3 counts 14 amino acids. Kept here is only the CDR3 DNA, which spans 42 bases and is read in frame from base 1. Deletion took 0 bases off V and 7 bases off J, with a span of 16 bases between the germline ends. CDR1 and CDR2, looked up from the germline V gene (reference sequence), are DFQATT and SNEGSKA. TCRdb names Illumina HiSeq 1500 as the instrument used. TCRdb cleaned the public reads at Q25 with fastp, built clones with MiXCR and kept in-frame beta chains. Rows merge per CDR3 protein into single entries with the most common DNA and genes. Here the sample has 100,000 or so distinct CDR3 sequences; around a quarter occur a single time. Jointly, the top ten make up more than 35% of the sample.

The chain links TRBV20-1 with TRBJ2-7; D gene: possibly TRBD1, on 7 matching bases. This TCR was recovered from a human donor in good health (CMV status not recorded). Some clones in this sample may be carry-over from other donors' samples. Material for sequencing was CD8+ T cells from PBMCs. The CDR3 is CSARDPDRAGEQYF. The DNA sequence is given as TGCAGTGCTAGAGATCCCGACAGGGCGGGAGAGCAGTACTTC.